This T cell receptor beta chain was retrieved from a study of blood T cell repertoires in COVID-19. Looking at the study overall: COVID-19 samples collected from the United States, Italy and Spain covered acute and convalescent phases.

Each participant's cohort was designated according to participant-reported clinical history. Among Cohort 3 donors, those recovered had two negative PCRs, clearance, or symptom resolution. Sequenced by immunoSEQ multiplex PCR; TCRdb stores in-frame clones only, minus some. The repertoire includes about 380,000 clones, about 87% of them detected once, and 1.3% sits in the top ten. Trimming removed 1 base from V and 6 bases from J, with 10 bases in between. Germline V gene data show CDR1 as SQVTM and CDR2 as ANQGSEA. The CDR3 has 12 amino acids. Material: PBMCs or T cells enriched from blood (not recorded which). This TCR came from a man aged 25 to 40 who had recovered from COVID-19. This sequence joins TRBV29-1 and TRBJ2-7; D unclear. The CDR3 loop is CSVEVNLAEQYF. The CDR3 nucleotides are TGCAGCGTTGAAGTCAATCTGGCCGAGCAGTACTTC.